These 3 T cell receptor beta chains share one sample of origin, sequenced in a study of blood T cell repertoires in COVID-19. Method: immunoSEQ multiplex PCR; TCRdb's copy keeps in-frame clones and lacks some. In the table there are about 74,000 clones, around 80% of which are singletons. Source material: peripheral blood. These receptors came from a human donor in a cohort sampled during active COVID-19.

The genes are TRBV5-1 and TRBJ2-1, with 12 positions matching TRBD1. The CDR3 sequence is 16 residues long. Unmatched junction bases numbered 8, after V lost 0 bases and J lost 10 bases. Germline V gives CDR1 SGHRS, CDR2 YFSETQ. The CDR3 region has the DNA TGCGCCAGCAGCTTGGATTCCACTGGGACAGGGGGCGAGCAGTTCTTC. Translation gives CASSLDSTGTGGEQFF.

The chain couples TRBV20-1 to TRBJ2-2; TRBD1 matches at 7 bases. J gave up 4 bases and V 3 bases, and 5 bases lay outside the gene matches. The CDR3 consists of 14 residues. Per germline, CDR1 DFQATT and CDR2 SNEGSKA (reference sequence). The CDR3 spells CSASDRVPTGELFF. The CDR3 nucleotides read TGCAGTGCTAGTGACAGGGTCCCCACCGGGGAGCTGTTTTTT.

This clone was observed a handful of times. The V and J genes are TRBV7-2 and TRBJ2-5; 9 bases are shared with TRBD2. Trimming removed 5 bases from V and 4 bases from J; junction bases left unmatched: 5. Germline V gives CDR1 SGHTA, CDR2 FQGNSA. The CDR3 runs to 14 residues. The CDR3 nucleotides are TGTGCCAGCAGCAAAGGGGGACTAGCAGAGACCCAGTACTTC. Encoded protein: CASSKGGLAETQYF.